This T cell receptor beta chain is drawn from a study of beta chain features in type 1 diabetes. As for the study in general: The patient and healthy donor groups were comparable for age, gender and cell yields. Study-wide results and caveats: Moderately but significantly shorter TCRB CDR3s were found in Type 1 diabetes patients in all four CD4+ subsets.

There are a few counts of this clone. Antigen unknown. Expressed TCRB transcripts were sequenced because the entire RNA isolate underwent reverse transcription. The method was immunoSEQ multiplex PCR; TCRdb's version includes in-frame clones alone and lacks a portion of them. The sample has hundreds of thousands of clones; 9.5% to 12% are singletons. The authors sorted CD4+ naive, central memory, regulatory and stem cell-like memory cells via CD45RO/CCR7/CD25/CD127/CD95/CD27. The junction had 6 bases not matched to a gene; V was cut back by 0 bases and J by 3 bases. CDR1 is SGHTA, CDR2 FQGNSA, per germline. The CDR3 length is 18 residues.

The gene calls are TRBV7-2 and TRBJ2-6; 9 bases map to TRBD2. Sequencing was carried out using naive CD4+ T cells from blood. The clonotype was recovered from a woman aged 18 to 35 in good health. This CDR3 is CASSLAIAGGLGANVLTF. Written as DNA, the CDR3 is TGTGCCAGCAGCTTAGCAATCGCGGGAGGGCTTGGGGCCAACGTCCTGACTTTC.